The clone carrying this T cell receptor beta chain was counted many times. Its antigen is as yet unknown. As part of library construction, unique molecular identifiers were attached to individual cDNA molecules. Each CDR3 protein gets one entry after TCRdb re-called the 5' RACE reads with MiXCR. This sample has roughly 34,000 distinct CDR3 sequences, with about 7% found just once. The V end lost 10 bases, the J end lost 8 bases, and 20 bases lay between the germline ends. Per germline, CDR1 SGHNT and CDR2 YENEEA. This CDR3 spans 13 amino acids. These data are taken from a study of early T cells in non-severe SARS-CoV-2 infection. Across the study: Sequencing input comprised bulk RNA from unsorted whole blood; chain pairing was not available. Study results and limitations: Comparison of clonotypes with VDJdb favored anti-spike CD8 responses while missing private and CD4 specificities.

Sequencing used whole blood, obtained at baseline. V usage is TRBV11-3 and J usage is TRBJ1-2; D gene uncertain. The sequence was collected from an adult who was a healthcare worker with PCR-confirmed SARS-CoV-2 infection or an uninfected control (not recorded which). The CDR3 here is CANRGRQIEGYTF. The CDR3 region has the DNA TGTGCCAACCGAGGGAGGCAGATTGAAGGCTACACCTTC.